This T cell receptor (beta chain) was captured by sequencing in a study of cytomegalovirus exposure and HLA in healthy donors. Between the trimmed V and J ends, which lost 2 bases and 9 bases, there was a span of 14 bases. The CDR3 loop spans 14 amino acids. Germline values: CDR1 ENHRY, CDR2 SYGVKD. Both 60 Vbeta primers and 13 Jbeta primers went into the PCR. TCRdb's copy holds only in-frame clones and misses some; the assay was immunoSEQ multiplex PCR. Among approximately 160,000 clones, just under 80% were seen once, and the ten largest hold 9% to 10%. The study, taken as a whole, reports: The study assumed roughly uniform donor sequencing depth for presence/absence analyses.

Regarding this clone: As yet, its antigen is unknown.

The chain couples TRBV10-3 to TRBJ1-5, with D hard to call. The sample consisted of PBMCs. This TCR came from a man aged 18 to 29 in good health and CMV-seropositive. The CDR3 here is CAISEAGSSGPQHF. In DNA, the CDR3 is TGTGCCATCAGTGAGGCGGGGAGTTCCGGGCCCCAGCATTTT.